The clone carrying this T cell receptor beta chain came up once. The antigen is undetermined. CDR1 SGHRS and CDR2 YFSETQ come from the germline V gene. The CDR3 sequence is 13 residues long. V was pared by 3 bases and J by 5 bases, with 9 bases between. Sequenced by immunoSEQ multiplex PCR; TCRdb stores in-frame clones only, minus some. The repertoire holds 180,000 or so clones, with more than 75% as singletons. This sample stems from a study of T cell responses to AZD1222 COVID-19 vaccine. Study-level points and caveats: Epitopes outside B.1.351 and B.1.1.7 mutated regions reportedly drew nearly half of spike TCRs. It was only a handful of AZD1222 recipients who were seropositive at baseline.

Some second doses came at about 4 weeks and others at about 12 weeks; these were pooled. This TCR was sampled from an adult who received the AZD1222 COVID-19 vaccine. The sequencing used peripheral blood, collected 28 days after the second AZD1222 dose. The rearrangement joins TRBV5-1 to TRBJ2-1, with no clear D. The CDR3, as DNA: TGCGCCAGCAGCTCCCCGATTGACAATGAGCAGTTCTTC. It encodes CASSSPIDNEQFF.